Presented here are 18 T cell receptor beta chains from one specimen sequenced in a study of blood T cell repertoires in COVID-19. Clones were read by immunoSEQ multiplex PCR, and TCRdb kept only the in-frame ones, dropping some. The sample lists about 150,000 clones, about 80% occurring once. The sample consisted of peripheral blood. All receptors derive from a man between 60 and 75 years old with acute or convalescent COVID-19.

CDR3 in DNA: TGTGCCAGCAGCTTTCTGATCCGGGACAGGGGGTCTTCACCCCTCCACTTT. Translated: CASSFLIRDRGSSPLHF. This sequence joins TRBV3-1 (or the pseudogene TRBV3-2) and TRBJ1-6, with 11 bases matching TRBD1. V lost 5 bases, J lost 9 bases, and 12 bases stayed unmatched. The CDR3 contains 17 residues. Germline V lookup: CDR1 LGHDT, CDR2 YNNKEL (reference sequence).

The genes are TRBV5-1 and TRBJ2-2, with 9 bases identical to TRBD1. The CDR3 covers 15 residues. Germline loops: CDR1 SGHRS, CDR2 YFSETQ. The V gene end was trimmed by 1 base and the J gene end by 3 bases; junction bases not matched to a gene: 1. CDR3 DNA: TGCGCCAGCAGCTTGACAGGGGGCGACACCGGGGAGCTGTTTTTT. Amino acids: CASSLTGGDTGELFF.

V and J are TRBV10-3 and TRBJ2-1, with TRBD2 identical over 8 bases. Germline loops: CDR1 ENHRY, CDR2 SYGVKD. This CDR3 is 14 amino acids long. V dropped 4 bases and J dropped 5; count of bases not matched to a gene: 4. The DNA of the CDR3 is TGTGCCATCAGTGGTGGCGGGGGGAACAATGAGCAGTTCTTC. Protein product: CAISGGGGNNEQFF.

The V gene is TRBV6-5, the J gene TRBJ2-2, with TRBD1 identical over 7 bases. Germline CDR1 reads MNHEY; CDR2 reads SVGAGI. The CDR3 covers 12 residues. Trimming at V came to 7 bases and at J to 7 bases, leaving 3 bases not matched to a gene. CDR3 in amino acids: CASKGAGGELFF. The DNA of the CDR3 is TGTGCCAGCAAGGGGGCAGGCGGGGAGCTGTTTTTT.

This clone was recorded once. The chain joins TRBV5-6 to TRBJ2-3, with TRBD1 matching 9 bases. The CDR3 loop spans 15 amino acids. Germline V lookup: CDR1 SGHDT, CDR2 YYEEEE. V lost 4 bases, J lost 8 bases, and 11 bases stayed unmatched. CDR3 protein: CASSPTGTGRATQYF. The CDR3 DNA follows: TGTGCCAGCAGCCCGACCGGGACAGGGCGGGCTACGCAGTATTTT.

This chain links TRBV27 with TRBJ2-1; 7 bases match TRBD2. With 11 bases clipped from V and 0 bases from J, the junction kept 7 bases outside the gene matches. CDR3 length equals 14 residues. Germline V CDR1 and CDR2: MNHEY, SMNVEV (reference sequence). Here the CDR3 DNA reads TGTGCCTCCTCCCCGGGGGGCTCCTACAATGAGCAGTTCTTC. Its translation is CASSPGGSYNEQFF.

The chain employs TRBV28 and TRBJ1-2, with D hard to call. Looked up from germline, CDR1 is MDHEN and CDR2 is SYDVKM. This CDR3 contains 14 residues. V lost 3 bases, J lost 7 bases, and 15 bases lay in between. The CDR3 spells CASSFFVPVAGYTF. CDR3 coding DNA: TGTGCCAGCAGTTTTTTCGTCCCCGTGGCTGGCTACACCTTC.

Concerning this clone itself: The junction shows a germline mismatch at one end, possibly a read error. The genes are TRBV18 and TRBJ2-1; D might be TRBD2 (6 bases). Germline V lookup: CDR1 KGHSH, CDR2 LQKENI. The CDR3 is made up of 12 amino acids. The CDR3 reads CASSLRDSWQIF. In DNA, the CDR3 is TGTGCCAGCTCTCTTCGGGACTCATGGCAGATCTTC.

This chain connects TRBV6-6 to TRBJ2-7; tentatively, D is TRBD1 (6 bases). Trimming took 6 bases from V and 0 from J, leaving 15 bases between them. The V gene's germline CDR1 is MNHNY and CDR2 SVGAGI (reference sequence). This CDR3 has 15 amino acids. The CDR3 is CASSPGTRSSYEQYF. CDR3 sequence (DNA): TGTGCCAGCAGCCCCGGGACACGGAGCTCCTACGAGCAGTACTTC.

Only one count was recorded for this clone. This chain connects TRBV5-1 to TRBJ2-1; a weak D match, TRBD1 (6 bases). The CDR3 runs 15 residues. In germline, CDR1 is SGHRS, CDR2 YFSETQ. The ends were cut back, 0 bases at V and 7 bases at J, with 14 bases in the middle. The CDR3 spells CASSLAKVQGNEQFF. CDR3 bases: TGCGCCAGCAGCTTGGCCAAGGTCCAGGGGAATGAGCAGTTCTTC.

The chain has TRBV5-1 and TRBJ2-5, with unresolved D. Germline V gives CDR1 SGHRS, CDR2 YFSETQ. The CDR3 covers 13 residues. The V end was cut by 1 base, the J end by 5 bases, with 9 bases between. For the CDR3, the DNA is TGCGCCAGCAGCTTGCAATCGGTCGAGACCCAGTACTTC. It encodes CASSLQSVETQYF.

This rearrangement joins TRBV7-9 to TRBJ1-1; D unclear. V lost 5 bases and J 7 bases, leaving 8 bases between the germline ends. Germline CDR1 reads SEHNR; CDR2 reads FQNEAQ (reference sequence). CDR3 length: 11 residues. The chain's CDR3 is CASSLGSEAFF. CDR3 nucleotides: TGTGCCAGCAGCCTGGGGAGTGAAGCTTTCTTT.

The chain carries TRBV3-1 (or the pseudogene TRBV3-2) and TRBJ2-1; D gene ambiguous. Trimming removed 1 base from V and 6 bases from J, with 13 bases in between. This CDR3 comprises 15 residues. Germline V gene lookup returns CDR1 LGHDT and CDR2 YNNKEL (reference sequence). The CDR3 sequence is CASSQATLPINEQFF. The CDR3 nucleotides are TGTGCCAGCAGCCAAGCAACGCTACCCATCAATGAGCAGTTCTTC.

This sequence joins TRBV28 and TRBJ1-2; unclear D gene. The V end was cut by 1 base, the J end by 2 bases, with 5 bases between. From germline, CDR1 is MDHEN and CDR2 SYDVKM. This CDR3 comprises 13 residues. The CDR3 sequence: CASSLSVNYGYTF. CDR3 in DNA: TGTGCCAGCAGTTTATCAGTCAACTATGGCTACACCTTC.

This rearrangement joins TRBV19 to TRBJ2-4; TRBD1 matches 10 bases. J was trimmed by 9 bases and V by 6 bases; bases with no gene match: 8. The CDR3 covers 14 residues. CDR1 and CDR2 from the germline V gene are LNHDA and SQIVND (reference sequence). This chain's CDR3 is CASRTGGQGGIQYF. The CDR3 coding sequence is TGTGCCAGTAGGACAGGGGGCCAAGGTGGCATTCAGTACTTC. The full variable domain, rest sourced from reference TRBV19 and TRBJ2-4, is DGGITQSPKYLFRKEGQNVTLSCEQNLNHDAMYWYRQDPGQGLRLIYYSQIVNDFQKGDIAEGYSVSREKKESFPLTVTSAQKNPTAFYLCASRTGGQGGIQYFGAGTRLSVL.

This clone showed up just a few times. The chain has TRBV6-5 and TRBJ2-7; 9 nucleotides line up with TRBD1. This CDR3 contains 15 residues. V dropped 6 bases and J dropped 6; count of bases not matched to a gene: 12. The V gene's germline CDR1 is MNHEY and CDR2 SVGAGI. The CDR3 reads CASRLSGTGKIEQYF. As DNA, the CDR3 is TGTGCCAGCAGACTCTCCGGGACAGGGAAGATCGAGCAGTACTTC.

V gene TRBV2 combines with J gene TRBJ2-3; TRBD2 might be the D (5 bases). Trimming removed 5 bases from V and 3 bases from J, with 9 bases in between. The CDR3 sequence is 13 residues long. The germline CDR1 and CDR2 sequences are SNHLY and FYNNEI. Here the CDR3 reads CASSPDLTDTQYF. The CDR3 region has the DNA TGTGCCAGCAGTCCGGACTTGACAGATACGCAGTATTTT.

This chain joins TRBV5-1 and TRBJ2-7, with 8 bases identical to TRBD1. The V gene's germline CDR1 is SGHRS and CDR2 YFSETQ. Germline trimming cut 4 bases from V and 4 bases from J; bases unmatched to any gene: 7. CDR3 length: 14 amino acids. The CDR3 nucleotides read TGCGCCAGCAGCCTTGGACAGGGAAGGTACGAGCAGTACTTC. It is translated as CASSLGQGRYEQYF.